This TCR beta chain was found in a study of early stage breast cancer tumors (dated by TCRdb to 2016 to 2017). For the wider study: Of the roughly 16 invasive breast tumors, about a dozen were found to be estrogen receptor-positive, progesterone receptor-positive and HER2-negative. Eight of the 12 ER+/PR+/HER2- tumors were invasive ductal carcinomas, while the other four were invasive lobular carcinomas. On average, each sample had 8 to 10-fold read coverage. The samples as a whole yielded approximately 2,800,000 detected templates, corresponding to over a million unique clonotypes.

Broader findings and caveats from the paper: Repertoires from blood and normal breast were more alike than repertoires from blood and tumor, and in about 90% of the 16 patients, comparing each tissue with blood separated tumor from normal. Because the cohort was small, a breakdown by tumor subtype could not be done. Tumors showed around 2.5-fold higher T cell density and higher clonality than adjacent normal breast tissue. Enriched TCRB sequences shared across patients were found to be mostly commonly generated sequences that were unlikely to play an important role in the tumor microenvironment. Chain pairing and functional markers such as CD4, CD8 and FOXP3 were missed by bulk genomic DNA sequencing of unsorted cells.

The CDR3 sequence holds 12 residues, the cysteine and phenylalanine included. This entry keeps only the CDR3 DNA: 36 bases, framed from base 1. V is cut by 3 bases and J by 7 bases, and the space between the germline ends is 8 bases. The CDR1 and CDR2 encoded by the germline V gene (reference sequence) are LNHDA and SQIVND. Every sample was amplified as two independent genomic DNA replicates, using approximately 0.54 ug for blood and about 1.6 ug for tumor or normal breast. TCRB sequencing of genomic DNA was carried out with the ImmunoSeq Intro kit according to the manufacturer's instructions. For absolute quantification, the roughly 30-cycle multiplex PCR included proprietary primers along with spike-in control sequences. Single-end 150-bp reads were used to sequence an 87-bp fragment covering the CDR3 and the flanking V and J genes. Each lane of an Illumina MiSeq running version 3.0 chemistry carried seven multiplexed samples, with two replicates apiece. The original methods were these. Raw data were processed with the vendor's proprietary pipeline, and both replicates were merged into a single result per sample. To define clonotypes, the study grouped productive rearrangements that shared the V-gene family, CDR3 amino acid sequence and J-gene segment. To compute clonality, the normalized Shannon entropy (Pielou evenness) of TCRB abundances was subtracted from 1. To estimate T cell density, the total number of templates was divided by the number of input cells, which was inferred from the amount of DNA input. Total repertoire diversity and clonality were estimated with Recon using default parameters. A clonotype was considered tumor-enriched if its abundance in tumor exceeded 0.1% and was at least 32-fold higher than its abundance in normal breast. TCRdb carries this immuneACCESS record with in-frame sequences only. Its versions omit some clonotypes, under half of them owing to an unresolved V gene in the studies checked, with the rest unexplained. The DNA gave D and trimming, while V, J and clone size come from that table. The sample table shows more than 60,000 clones, and 65% to 80% are seen once. Jointly, the top ten make up 3.5% of the sample.

This clone was counted between two and nine times. Its antigen is not yet known. The sample holds no much larger clone one base away, and base qualities are not on file. The study profiled bulk TCR beta-chain repertoires in matched peripheral blood, tumor and adjacent normal breast tissue taken from approximately 15 patients with early-stage breast cancer. Before surgery, whole blood (roughly 5-11 mL) was collected into EDTA tubes and processed within 2 hours. Ficoll-Paque centrifugation in SepMate-50 tubes was used to isolate peripheral blood mononuclear cells. For storage in liquid nitrogen, PBMCs were cryopreserved as aliquots of about 2 to 4 million cells in about 90% FBS with roughly 10% DMSO. The Qiagen AllPrep DNA/RNA Mini kit was used to extract genomic DNA.

The chain couples TRBV19 to TRBJ2-3; tentative D gene TRBD2, with 6 bases matching. The sample taken for sequencing was blood. The clonotype was recovered from a person aged 55-75 years with breast cancer. The sequence in DNA is TGTGCCAGTAGTATCGGGGGACATACGCAGTATTTT. This codes for CASSIGGHTQYF.